This T cell receptor (beta chain) was found in a study of blood T cell repertoires in COVID-19. Study as a whole: The cDNA or gDNA used as material had been derived from T cells, B-cell-depleted T cells, or PBMCs.

Original handling: It was from reference gene primer amplification that nucleated cell counts were estimated. TCRdb's copy holds only in-frame clones and misses some; the assay was immunoSEQ multiplex PCR. V, J and clone size reflect that table, while D and trimming were determined from the DNA. The profile shows fewer than 400,000 clones, around 90% of them singletons. The CDR3 sequence is 15 residues long. Looked up from germline, CDR1 is LGHNA and CDR2 is YSLEER. The ends lost 1 base at V and 4 bases at J; junction bases unmatched: 2. Adults between about 18 and 89 years of age took part from under 30 US areas. In Cohort 3, a recovered donor had either two negative PCRs, clearance, or symptom resolution.

This rearrangement joins TRBV4-3 to TRBJ2-2; the match to TRBD1 covers 8 bases. The clonotype was recovered from a woman younger than 45 who had recovered from COVID-19. The source material was PBMCs or T cells enriched from blood (not recorded which). The DNA for the CDR3 is TGCGCCAGCAGCCAAGGGGACAGGAGCACCGGGGAGCTGTTTTTT. Protein sequence: CASSQGDRSTGELFF.